The 21 T cell receptor beta chains listed next were all sequenced from one sample in a study of T cells after posttransplantation cyclophosphamide. Libraries were prepared by immunoSEQ multiplex PCR; TCRdb keeps only in-frame clonotypes and omits some of them. The profile covers about 12,000 clones, none occurring a single time. The sample consisted of PBMCs. Receptors were obtained from a middle-aged woman in good health, CMV-negative, and a related stem cell transplant donor.

This chain joins TRBV5-1 and TRBJ2-3; 8 nucleotides align to TRBD2. The length of the CDR3 is 16 residues. Trimming removed 4 bases from V and 7 bases from J; junction bases left unmatched: 14. Germline assignment: CDR1 SGHRS and CDR2 YFSETQ. DNA for the CDR3: TGCGCCAGCAGCCCCGGAGGAGCGGGAGTCAGGAATACGCAGTATTTT. Amino acids: CASSPGGAGVRNTQYF.

This clone is medium-sized (0.01 to 0.1%) in the sample. The sample holds other DNA sequences that translate to the same CDR3. The rearrangement links TRBV10-2 to TRBJ2-7, with 9 nucleotides matching TRBD2. Trimming at V came to 4 bases and at J to 4 bases, leaving 8 bases not matched to a gene. Germline V CDR1 and CDR2: WSHSY, SAAADI. This CDR3 has 15 residues. The CDR3 bases are TGCGCCAGCAGTGGTGGCGGGGGGGCGGAATACGAGCAGTACTTC. It translates to CASSGGGGAEYEQYF.

This clone was picked up many times. The chain employs TRBV7-9 and TRBJ2-1; a weak D match, TRBD1 (8 bases). Germline V gene data show CDR1 as SEHNR and CDR2 as FQNEAQ (reference sequence). The V and J ends lost 5 bases and 5 bases respectively, with 22 bases between them. CDR3 length equals 17 residues. The CDR3: CASSPTGQGGVDNEQFF. The CDR3 DNA reads TGTGCCAGCAGCCCAACCGGACAGGGAGGGGTTGACAATGAGCAGTTCTTC.

This clone has ten or more counts. This chain connects TRBV10-1 to TRBJ2-3, with D tentatively TRBD1 (5 bases). V was clipped by 7 bases and J by 1 base, with 12 bases between them. This CDR3 region has 14 residues. Germline V gives CDR1 WNHNN, CDR2 SYGVQD (reference sequence). CDR3 sequence reads: CASIWEGGTDTQYF. CDR3 DNA: TGCGCCAGCATCTGGGAAGGGGGCACAGATACGCAGTATTTT.

This clone was detected ten times or more. The chain joins TRBV12-3 or TRBV12-4 to TRBJ2-1, with no clear D. This CDR3 is built from 13 residues. V lost 1 base to trimming and J lost 12 bases, with 13 bases between them. The CDR3 bases are TGTGCCAGCAGTTTAGGGTCGTTATATAGGCAGTTCTTC. It translates to CASSLGSLYRQFF.

The table lists this clone with many counts. J is TRBJ2-5 and V is TRBV6-2 or TRBV6-3; D gene ambiguous. The length of the CDR3 is 11 residues. The V gene lost 5 bases and the J gene lost 3 bases, with 4 bases spanning the gap. The germline CDR1 and CDR2 sequences are MNHEY and SVGEGT. The CDR3, as DNA: TGTGCCAGCAGTACAAAAGAGACCCAGTACTTC. It codes for CASSTKETQYF.

This clone has just a few counts. A read error may explain this, as a much larger clone is one base away. This chain joins TRBV6-2 or TRBV6-3 and TRBJ1-2; unclear D gene. The ends were cut back, 4 bases at V and 8 bases at J, with 14 bases in the middle. This CDR3 region has 13 residues. Germline CDR1 MNHEY, CDR2 SVGEGT. The DNA of the CDR3 is TGTGCCAGCAGTTCCCCCCCGGGTTACGGCTACACCTTC. This gives the protein CASSSPPGYGYTF.

This clone came up many times. The J gene is TRBJ1-2, the V gene TRBV6-1; perhaps TRBD1 as D (5 bases). Germline CDR1 reads MNHNS; CDR2 reads SASEGT. V was cut by 1 base and J by 4 bases, with 10 bases left in between. CDR3 length equals 14 residues. CDR3 region: CASSEVRGIYGYTF. CDR3 coding DNA: TGTGCCAGCAGTGAAGTTAGGGGAATCTATGGCTACACCTTC.

This clone is medium-sized (0.01 to 0.1%). The rearrangement uses TRBV19 and TRBJ1-1; TRBD1 aligns across 7 bases. The CDR3 sequence is 13 residues long. Per germline, CDR1 LNHDA and CDR2 SQIVND (reference sequence). J gave up 4 bases and V 7 bases, and 6 bases lay outside the gene matches. The CDR3 coding sequence is TGTGCCAGTAAAGGGGGCCTTGTCACTGAAGCTTTCTTT. Amino acids: CASKGGLVTEAFF.

The chain combines TRBV4-3 with TRBJ2-7; 9 bases map to TRBD1. V lost 4 bases, J lost 3 bases, and 10 bases stayed unmatched. CDR1 is LGHNA, CDR2 YSLEER, per germline. This CDR3 spans 16 amino acids. CDR3 in DNA: TGCGCCAGCAGCCTCCAACAGGGGGCTGGTGACTACGAGCAGTACTTC. As protein: CASSLQQGAGDYEQYF.

This clone occurred many times. The chain recombines TRBV7-3 with TRBJ2-1; unclear D gene. This CDR3 spans 15 amino acids. CDR1 and CDR2 (germline): SGHTA, FQGTGA. V was clipped by 5 bases and J by 4 bases, with 15 bases between them. The CDR3 DNA reads TGTGCCAGCAGCCCCGGGTTGGGTGCTTACAATGAGCAGTTCTTC. Translation gives CASSPGLGAYNEQFF.

This clone was seen repeatedly, ten times or more. The chain uses TRBV27 and TRBJ1-4, with 12 nucleotides matching TRBD1. Germline V gene sequence: CDR1 MNHEY, CDR2 SMNVEV (reference sequence). This CDR3 region has 17 residues. V gave up 6 bases and J gave up 1 base; unmatched junction bases: 6. The CDR3 loop is CASSSRDRGQTNEKLFF. As DNA, the CDR3 is TGTGCCAGCAGCTCCCGGGACAGGGGGCAAACTAATGAAAAACTGTTTTTT.

This clone appeared many times. This sequence joins TRBV2 and TRBJ1-4; D is perhaps TRBD1 (5 bases). The germline CDR1 and CDR2 sequences are SNHLY and FYNNEI. The germline V and J ends were trimmed by 8 bases and 4 bases, with 14 bases remaining between them. The CDR3 is 14 residues long. CDR3 in amino acids: CASRGGTGNEKLFF. The CDR3 DNA sequence: TGTGCCAGCCGGGGGGGGACTGGTAATGAAAAACTGTTTTTT.

Many counts were recorded for this clone. The CDR3 DNA reads TGTGCCAGCAGTCCTACCCTAGCGGGGCAAGAGACCCAGTACTTC. Protein: CASSPTLAGQETQYF. J is TRBJ2-5 and V is TRBV7-3; 9 positions match TRBD2. This CDR3 contains 15 residues. J gave up 2 bases and V 6 bases, and 7 bases lay outside the gene matches. The germline CDR1 and CDR2 sequences are SGHTA and FQGTGA.

This clone was picked up many times. The chain recombines TRBV7-6 with TRBJ2-5; the D is unclear. Germline loops: CDR1 SGHVS, CDR2 FNYEAQ. With 0 bases removed from V and 8 bases from J, the gap between germline ends came to 13 bases. The CDR3 totals 14 residues. The CDR3 is CASSLAPIRETQYF. CDR3 bases: TGTGCCAGCAGCTTAGCGCCTATTCGAGAAACCCAGTACTTC.

This clone was detected many times. The chain recombines TRBV2 with TRBJ1-6; maybe TRBD1 (6 bases). Germline V lookup: CDR1 SNHLY, CDR2 FYNNEI. The V and J ends lost 6 bases and 6 bases respectively, with 15 bases between them. The CDR3 runs 15 residues. The CDR3 coding sequence is TGTGCCAGCAGGGGGGGGCAGGTGGCTAATTCACCCCTCCACTTT. Translating gives CASRGGQVANSPLHF. Supplemented by reference TRBV2 and TRBJ1-6, the full variable domain reads EPEVTQTPSHQVTQMGQEVILRCVPISNHLYFYWYRQILGQKVEFLVSFYNNEISEKSEIFDDQFSVERPDGSNFTLKIRSTKLEDSAMYFCASRGGQVANSPLHFGNGTRLTVT.

This clone was detected many times. J is TRBJ2-5 and V is TRBV5-1, with 10 bases that match TRBD2. Germline loops: CDR1 SGHRS, CDR2 YFSETQ. Trimming removed 0 bases from V and 4 bases from J; junction bases left unmatched: 6. The CDR3 consists of 16 residues. In DNA, the CDR3 is TGCGCCAGCAGCTTGGGAGCGGGGGGGCCGGGAGAGACCCAGTACTTC. It encodes CASSLGAGGPGETQYF.

This clone showed up many times. V usage is TRBV7-8 and J usage is TRBJ1-3; maybe TRBD1 (6 bases). The CDR3 runs 16 residues. V lost 2 bases to trimming and J lost 0 bases, with 11 bases between them. In germline, CDR1 is SGHVS, CDR2 FQNEAQ. CDR3 nucleotide sequence: TGTGCCAGCAGCTTAACGGACAGTCGCTCTGGAAACACCATATATTTT. This codes for CASSLTDSRSGNTIYF.

This clone was seen repeatedly, ten times or more. The J gene is TRBJ1-1, the V gene TRBV29-1, with a weak D call TRBD1 (5 bases). Germline V gene data show CDR1 as SQVTM and CDR2 as ANQGSEA. The CDR3 contains 13 residues. The V gene lost 4 bases and the J gene lost 1 base, with 10 bases spanning the gap. The CDR3 DNA reads TGCAGCGTTGTGCGGACACCGAACACTGAAGCTTTCTTT. It is translated as CSVVRTPNTEAFF.

The sample holds many counts of this clone. This chain uses TRBV2 with TRBJ2-3, with D perhaps matching TRBD2 (6 bases). This CDR3 is built from 17 residues. Trimming pared 0 bases from V and 2 bases from J, leaving 15 bases between. Per the germline V gene, CDR1 is SNHLY and CDR2 is FYNNEI. The CDR3 sequence is CASSEALFSGTTDTQYF. The CDR3 DNA follows: TGTGCCAGCAGTGAAGCGCTTTTTAGCGGCACCACAGATACGCAGTATTTT.

This clone was counted many times. CDR3 in DNA: TGTGCCATCAGTGAAGGCCTCCAGGGCCACGAGCAGTACTTC. It is translated as CAISEGLQGHEQYF. The chain links TRBV10-3 to TRBJ2-7, with D possibly TRBD1 on 5 matching bases. This CDR3 comprises 14 residues. V gave up 3 bases and J gave up 5 bases, with 14 bases separating them. CDR1 and CDR2 from the germline V gene are ENHRY and SYGVKD.